The 19 T cell receptor beta chains below come from one sample, sequenced in a study of cytotoxic CD8 clonotypes in ibrutinib-treated CLL. Profiled with immunoSEQ multiplex PCR; TCRdb holds only in-frame clones, not every one. Here the sample spans 25,000 to 30,000 clones, approximately 62% being singletons. This specimen consisted of PBMCs, obtained before ibrutinib treatment. The origin of the receptors is a human donor with chronic lymphocytic leukemia.

The rearrangement uses TRBV27 and TRBJ2-5; D possibly corresponds to TRBD2 (6 bases). The CDR3 runs to 15 residues. With 6 bases removed from V and 4 bases from J, the gap between germline ends came to 18 bases. Germline V gives CDR1 MNHEY, CDR2 SMNVEV (reference sequence). In nucleotides, the CDR3 is TGTGCCAGCAGATTTCGGGGGATGGGGGTAGAGACCCAGTACTTC. This translates into CASRFRGMGVETQYF.

The chain couples TRBV10-3 to TRBJ2-2; the D is unclear. This CDR3 region has 15 residues. From germline, CDR1 is ENHRY and CDR2 SYGVKD. Trimming took 5 bases from V and 1 from J, leaving 11 bases between them. CDR3 residues: CAISSPWVNTGELFF. In nucleotides, the CDR3 is TGTGCCATCAGTTCACCTTGGGTGAACACCGGGGAGCTGTTTTTT.

V and J are TRBV13 and TRBJ2-3; D is ambiguous. Germline-derived CDR1 and CDR2 are PRHDT and FYEKMQ (reference sequence). The CDR3 covers 13 residues. Trimming left V 5 bases short and J 4 bases short, with 10 bases between. This CDR3 is CASSLRLADTQYF. The CDR3 nucleotides are TGTGCCAGCAGCCTACGGTTAGCAGATACGCAGTATTTT. Complete variable domain (other parts from reference TRBV13 and TRBJ2-3): AAGVIQSPRHLIKEKRETATLKCYPIPRHDTVYWYQQGPGQDPQFLISFYEKMQSDKGSIPDRFSAQQFSDYHSELNMSSLELGDSALYFCASSLRLADTQYFGPGTRLTVL.

The chain uses TRBV19 and TRBJ2-3; D call uncertain. The V end lost 10 bases, the J end lost 4 bases, and 24 bases lay between the germline ends. CDR3 length: 16 amino acids. Germline V gene data show CDR1 as LNHDA and CDR2 as SQIVND (reference sequence). In DNA form, the CDR3 reads TGTGCCACCTCCCCAGGCCCCCGCCGTCGGTCAGATACGCAGTATTTT. This encodes CATSPGPRRRSDTQYF. The full variable domain, its missing parts supplied by reference TRBV19 and TRBJ2-3, is DGGITQSPKYLFRKEGQNVTLSCEQNLNHDAMYWYRQDPGQGLRLIYYSQIVNDFQKGDIAEGYSVSREKKESFPLTVTSAQKNPTAFYLCATSPGPRRRSDTQYFGPGTRLTVL.

V and J are TRBV7-9 and TRBJ2-2; 8 positions agree with TRBD1. Germline CDR1 reads SEHNR; CDR2 reads FQNEAQ (reference sequence). This CDR3 contains 16 residues. V lost 5 bases and J lost 4; bases outside the gene matches: 9. In DNA, the CDR3 is TGTGCCAGCAGCGTCTTGACAGGGGCGGGCACCGGGGAGCTGTTTTTT. This codes for CASSVLTGAGTGELFF.

This clone was picked up a small number of times. This chain connects TRBV6-6 to TRBJ2-7; perhaps TRBD2 as D (5 bases). This CDR3 is 12 amino acids long. V shed 6 bases and J shed 4 bases, with 10 bases lying between them. Germline-derived CDR1 and CDR2 are MNHNY and SVGAGI (reference sequence). CDR3 in amino acids: CASSDPGYEQYF. CDR3 nucleotide sequence: TGTGCCAGCAGCGACCCGGGGTACGAGCAGTACTTC.

In this sample, this clone turned up a few times. This chain uses TRBV4-1 with TRBJ1-2; TRBD1 might be the D (5 bases). The CDR3 extends over 14 amino acids. Per the germline V gene, CDR1 is MGHRA and CDR2 is YSYEKL. V was shortened by 2 bases and J by 4 bases, with 11 bases between the two germline ends. The chain's CDR3 is CASSQLETVYGYTF. The CDR3 coding sequence is TGCGCCAGCAGCCAATTGGAGACAGTCTATGGCTACACCTTC.

The CDR3 DNA sequence: TGTGCCAGCAGCTCGACAGGGTTGGGCACAGATACGCAGTATTTT. Translation gives CASSSTGLGTDTQYF. The chain employs TRBV2 and TRBJ2-3; 7 bases map to TRBD1. CDR3 length equals 15 residues. With 6 bases clipped from V and 1 base from J, the junction kept 7 bases outside the gene matches. Germline CDR1 is SNHLY and CDR2 is FYNNEI. The complete variable domain, with remaining parts taken from reference TRBV2 and TRBJ2-3, reads EPEVTQTPSHQVTQMGQEVILRCVPISNHLYFYWYRQILGQKVEFLVSFYNNEISEKSEIFDDQFSVERPDGSNFTLKIRSTKLEDSAMYFCASSSTGLGTDTQYFGPGTRLTVL.

CDR3 in amino acids: CASSPGWGTEEQFF. CDR3 sequence (DNA): TGCGCCAGCAGCCCCGGTTGGGGGACGGAAGAGCAGTTCTTC. V is TRBV5-1 and J is TRBJ2-1, with D perhaps given as TRBD1 or TRBD2 (5 bases each). This CDR3 region has 14 residues. Germline loops: CDR1 SGHRS, CDR2 YFSETQ. Trimming removed 4 bases from V and 10 bases from J, with 18 bases in between.

V is TRBV7-3 and J is TRBJ2-3, with TRBD2 matching 8 bases. V was clipped by 1 base and J by 6 bases; unmatched bases: 6. CDR1 and CDR2 from the germline V gene are SGHTA and FQGTGA. CDR3 length: 15 amino acids. CDR3 DNA sequence: TGTGCCAGCAGCTTAATAGGGGCGGGAGGCGATACGCAGTATTTT. Protein: CASSLIGAGGDTQYF.

V and J are TRBV27 and TRBJ1-1; D ambiguous. Trimming pared 1 base from V and 11 bases from J, leaving 17 bases between. The CDR3 runs 14 residues. Germline V CDR1 and CDR2: MNHEY, SMNVEV (reference sequence). The CDR3 nucleotides are TGTGCCAGCAGTTTATACGGACCCACAACCCAGGCTTTCTTT. Its translation is CASSLYGPTTQAFF.

J is TRBJ2-7 and V is TRBV4-1; possible D gene TRBD2, 5 bases. V dropped 4 bases and J dropped 5 bases, with 24 bases sitting between them. The CDR3 has 17 amino acids. Germline CDR1 MGHRA, CDR2 YSYEKL. The CDR3 nucleotides are TGCGCCAGCAGCCGCAACGGAAGAAACCCATGGGAGCACGAGCAGTACTTC. It specifies CASSRNGRNPWEHEQYF.

The V and J genes are TRBV6-4 and TRBJ1-1; no clear D. Germline assignment: CDR1 MRHNA and CDR2 SNTAGT. The CDR3 runs 14 residues. The germline V and J ends were trimmed by 6 bases and 0 bases, with 11 bases remaining between them. Here the CDR3 DNA reads TGTGCCAGCAGGAGGACCGCGATGAACACTGAAGCTTTCTTT. As protein: CASRRTAMNTEAFF.

This chain links TRBV6-5 with TRBJ1-1; the D is unclear. The CDR3 loop spans 15 amino acids. From germline, CDR1 is MNHEY and CDR2 SVGAGI. Trimming shortened V by 5 bases and J by 0 bases, and 13 bases separated the two germline ends. CDR3: CASSPRQEVNTEAFF. The DNA for the CDR3 is TGTGCCAGCAGTCCCCGCCAGGAAGTGAACACTGAAGCTTTCTTT.

This clone was seen only a few times. The rearrangement joins TRBV6-5 to TRBJ2-7; D is perhaps TRBD1 (5 bases). Trimming removed 8 bases from V and 3 bases from J, with 11 bases in between. The CDR3 runs 12 residues. CDR1 MNHEY and CDR2 SVGAGI come from the germline V gene. Written as DNA, the CDR3 is TGTGCCAGCCGGAACAGGTACTACGAGCAGTACTTC. This gives the protein CASRNRYYEQYF.

This clone was detected only a few times. This chain joins TRBV3-2 and TRBJ2-7. TRBV3-2 is designated a pseudogene. The CDR3 totals 9 residues. The DNA for the CDR3 is TGTGCCAAGACCTACGAGCAGTACTTC. This translates into CAKTYEQYF.

The chain recombines TRBV29-1 with TRBJ2-1, with D unclear. V was trimmed by 2 bases and J by 8 bases, leaving 10 bases between them. CDR1 and CDR2 (germline): SQVTM, ANQGSEA. This CDR3 is built from 12 residues. In nucleotides, the CDR3 is TGCAGCGTTGAATATACGGGTTATGAGCAGTTCTTC. It is translated as CSVEYTGYEQFF.

The CDR3 DNA is TGTGCCACCAGCAGAGATCAAGGGCAGGGTTGGGAAAAACTGTTTTTT. This gives the protein CATSRDQGQGWEKLFF. This chain links TRBV15 with TRBJ1-4; TRBD1 might be the D (5 bases). There are 16 residues in the CDR3. V gave up 0 bases and J gave up 8 bases, with 16 bases separating them. Germline values: CDR1 LNHNV, CDR2 YYDKDF (reference sequence). Using reference TRBV15 and TRBJ1-4 for the parts outside the CDR3, the full variable domain is DAMVIQNPRYQVTQFGKPVTLSCSQTLNHNVMYWYQQKSSQAPKLLFHYYDKDFNNEADTPDNFQSRRPNTSFCFLDIRSPGLGDTAMYLCATSRDQGQGWEKLFFGSGTQLSVL.

This clone was seen a few times. The V and J genes are TRBV19 and TRBJ2-7; 8 bases line up with TRBD1. V lost 5 bases, J lost 2 bases, and 8 bases stayed unmatched. The CDR3 totals 15 residues. The V gene's germline CDR1 is LNHDA and CDR2 SQIVND (reference sequence). The CDR3 nucleotides are TGTGCCAGTAGTGTGTTCGTGGGACAGGCCTACGAGCAGTACTTC. Protein sequence: CASSVFVGQAYEQYF.